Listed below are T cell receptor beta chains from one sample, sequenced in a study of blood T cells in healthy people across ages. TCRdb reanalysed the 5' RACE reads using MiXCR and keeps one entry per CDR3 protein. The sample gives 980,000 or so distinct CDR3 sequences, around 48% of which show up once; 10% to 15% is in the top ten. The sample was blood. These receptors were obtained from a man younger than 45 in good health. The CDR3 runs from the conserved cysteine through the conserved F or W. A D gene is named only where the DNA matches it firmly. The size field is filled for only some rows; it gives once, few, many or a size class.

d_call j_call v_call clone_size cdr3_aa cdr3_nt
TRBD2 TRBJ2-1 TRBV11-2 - CASGGETRWELASYNEQFF TGTGCCAGTGGGGGGGAGACTAGGTGGGAGTTAGCCTCCTACAATGAGCAGTTCTTC
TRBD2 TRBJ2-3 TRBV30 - CAWSGGLYTDTQYF TGTGCCTGGAGTGGGGGACTATACACAGATACGCAGTATTTT
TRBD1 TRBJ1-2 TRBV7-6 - CASSSDRVGVYGYTF TGTGCCAGCAGCTCTGACAGGGTCGGGGTCTATGGCTACACCTTC
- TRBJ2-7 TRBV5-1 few CASSLRGTSSYEQYF TGCGCCAGCAGCTTGAGAGGGACAAGCTCCTACGAGCAGTACTTC
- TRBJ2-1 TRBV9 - CASSVGGDGSYNEQFF TGTGCCAGCAGCGTAGGGGGGGATGGGTCCTACAATGAGCAGTTCTTC
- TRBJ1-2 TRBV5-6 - CASSSVLRADYGYTF TGTGCCAGCAGCTCCGTCCTGAGGGCGGACTATGGCTACACCTTC
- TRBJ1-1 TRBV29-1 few CSGWGLMNTEAFF TGCAGCGGGTGGGGGTTAATGAACACTGAAGCTTTCTTT
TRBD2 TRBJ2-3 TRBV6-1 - CASITGGSTDTQYF TGTGCCAGCATCACGGGGGGATCCACAGATACGCAGTATTTT
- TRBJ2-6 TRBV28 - CASKQGPGANVLTF TGTGCCAGCAAACAGGGTCCTGGGGCCAACGTCCTGACTTTC
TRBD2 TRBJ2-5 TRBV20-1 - CTGLARETQYF TGCACCGGACTAGCGAGAGAGACCCAGTACTTC
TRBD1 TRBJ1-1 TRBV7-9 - CASPRGVGDTEAFF TGTGCCAGCCCCAGGGGGGTCGGCGACACTGAAGCTTTCTTT
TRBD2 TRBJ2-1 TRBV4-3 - CASSQVTSGRNEQFF TGCGCCAGCAGCCAAGTGACTAGCGGGAGAAATGAGCAGTTCTTC
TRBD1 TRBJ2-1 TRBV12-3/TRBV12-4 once CASTQRTGAYNEQFF TGTGCCAGCACCCAAAGGACAGGGGCCTACAATGAGCAGTTCTTC
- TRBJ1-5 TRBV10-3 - CAISEHRGNQPQHF TGTGCCATCAGTGAACACAGGGGCAATCAGCCCCAGCATTTT
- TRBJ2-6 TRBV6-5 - CASRGIKGSGANVLTF TGTGCCAGCAGAGGGATCAAAGGATCCGGGGCCAACGTCCTGACTTTC
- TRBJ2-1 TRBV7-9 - CASSYLTSGPNEQFF TGTGCCAGCAGCTATCTTACCTCAGGGCCCAATGAGCAGTTCTTC
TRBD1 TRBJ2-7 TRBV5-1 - CASSPNPGQGSDEQYF TGCGCCAGCAGCCCTAACCCGGGACAGGGGAGCGACGAGCAGTACTTC
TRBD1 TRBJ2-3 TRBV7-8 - CASSSDRVLGTDTQYF TGTGCCAGCAGCTCAGACAGGGTTTTGGGAACAGATACGCAGTATTTT
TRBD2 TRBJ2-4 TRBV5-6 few CASSWAGVYSKNIQYF TGTGCCAGCAGCTGGGCGGGGGTTTACTCCAAAAACATTCAGTACTTC
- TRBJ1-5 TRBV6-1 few CASIEGNSNQPQHF TGTGCCAGCATCGAGGGGAATAGCAATCAGCCCCAGCATTTT
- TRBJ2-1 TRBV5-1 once CASSRPGNSTAHSYNEQFF TGCGCCAGCAGCAGACCGGGGAATTCCACAGCCCACTCCTACAATGAGCAGTTCTTC
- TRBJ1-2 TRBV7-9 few CASSLEFASYGYTF TGTGCCAGCAGCTTAGAGTTTGCTTCCTATGGCTACACCTTC
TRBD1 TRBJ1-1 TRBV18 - CASPPDRMNTEAFF TGTGCCAGCCCACCGGACAGGATGAACACTGAAGCTTTCTTT
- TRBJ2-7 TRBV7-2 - CASSLAISNEQYF TGTGCCAGCAGCTTAGCGATCAGCAACGAGCAGTACTTC
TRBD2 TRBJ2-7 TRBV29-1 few CSVRGDESTSEYF TGCAGCGTGCGGGGGGACGAATCTACGAGTGAGTACTTC
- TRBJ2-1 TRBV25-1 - CASLASWGANEQFF TGTGCCAGTTTAGCGTCGTGGGGTGCCAATGAGCAGTTCTTC
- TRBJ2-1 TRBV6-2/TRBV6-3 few CASSTPPKAYNEQFF TGTGCCAGCAGTACCCCGCCCAAGGCCTACAATGAGCAGTTCTTC
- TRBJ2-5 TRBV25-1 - CATDGPGGRPYF TGTGCCACCGATGGACCGGGCGGCAGGCCGTACTTC
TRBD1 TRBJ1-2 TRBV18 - CASSLRQGPYGYTF TGTGCCAGCTCGCTTAGACAGGGTCCCTATGGCTACACCTTC
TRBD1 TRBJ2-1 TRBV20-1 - CSAIPRDRDLWEQFF TGCAGTGCTATTCCTCGGGACAGGGACCTTTGGGAGCAGTTCTTC
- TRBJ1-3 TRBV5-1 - CASSLGGASGNTIYF TGCGCCAGCAGCTTGGGGGGCGCGAGCGGAAACACCATATATTTT